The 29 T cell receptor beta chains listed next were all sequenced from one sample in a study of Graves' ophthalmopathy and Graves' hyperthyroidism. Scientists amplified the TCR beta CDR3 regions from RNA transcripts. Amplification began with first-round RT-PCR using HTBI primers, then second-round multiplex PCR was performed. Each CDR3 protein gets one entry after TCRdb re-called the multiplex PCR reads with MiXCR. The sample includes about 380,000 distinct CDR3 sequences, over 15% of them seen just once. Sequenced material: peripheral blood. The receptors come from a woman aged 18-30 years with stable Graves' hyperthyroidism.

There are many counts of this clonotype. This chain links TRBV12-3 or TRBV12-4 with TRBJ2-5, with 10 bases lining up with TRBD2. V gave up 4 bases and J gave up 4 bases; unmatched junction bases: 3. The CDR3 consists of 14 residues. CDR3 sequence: CASSSVAGGETQYF. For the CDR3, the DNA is TGTGCCAGCAGTTCCGTAGCGGGGGGAGAGACCCAGTACTTC.

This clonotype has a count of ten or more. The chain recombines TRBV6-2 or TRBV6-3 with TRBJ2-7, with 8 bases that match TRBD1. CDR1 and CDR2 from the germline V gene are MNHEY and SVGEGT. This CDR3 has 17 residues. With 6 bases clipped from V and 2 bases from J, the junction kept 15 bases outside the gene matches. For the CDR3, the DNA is TGTGCCAGCAGGCCGGACAGGGTGCGAGGATTTACCTACGAGCAGTACTTC. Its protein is CASRPDRVRGFTYEQYF.

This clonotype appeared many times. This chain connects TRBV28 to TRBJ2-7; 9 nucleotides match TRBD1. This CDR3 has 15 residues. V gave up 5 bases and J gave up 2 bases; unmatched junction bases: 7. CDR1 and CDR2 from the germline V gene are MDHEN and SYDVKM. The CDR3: CASSPRDRVTYEQYF. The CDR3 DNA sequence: TGTGCCAGCAGTCCCCGGGACAGGGTAACCTACGAGCAGTACTTC. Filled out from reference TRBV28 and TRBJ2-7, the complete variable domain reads DVKVTQSSRYLVKRTGEKVFLECVQDMDHENMFWYRQDPGLGLRLIYFSYDVKMKEKGDIPEGYSVSREKKERFSLILESASTNQTSMYLCASSPRDRVTYEQYFGPGTRLTVT.

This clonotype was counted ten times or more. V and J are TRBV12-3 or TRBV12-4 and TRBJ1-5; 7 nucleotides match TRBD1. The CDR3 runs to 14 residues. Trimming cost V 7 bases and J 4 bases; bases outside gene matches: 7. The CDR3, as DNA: TGTGCCAGCAATTTTGGACAGGTTAATCAGCCCCAGCATTTT. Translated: CASNFGQVNQPQHF.

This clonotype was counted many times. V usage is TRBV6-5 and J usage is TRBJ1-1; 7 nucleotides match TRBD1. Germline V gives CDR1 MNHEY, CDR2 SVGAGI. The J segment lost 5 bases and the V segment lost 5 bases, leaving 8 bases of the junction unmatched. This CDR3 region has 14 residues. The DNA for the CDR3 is TGTGCCAGCAGTCCCAGCAGGGGGGGAACTGAAGCTTTCTTT. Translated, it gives CASSPSRGGTEAFF.

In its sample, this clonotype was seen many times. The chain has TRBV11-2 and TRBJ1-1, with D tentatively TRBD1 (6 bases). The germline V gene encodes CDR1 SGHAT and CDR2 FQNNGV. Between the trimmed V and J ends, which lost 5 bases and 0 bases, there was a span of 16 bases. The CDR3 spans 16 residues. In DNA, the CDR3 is TGTGCCAGCAGCCAGGGGTCGGGGGAGATGAACACTGAAGCTTTCTTT. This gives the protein CASSQGSGEMNTEAFF.

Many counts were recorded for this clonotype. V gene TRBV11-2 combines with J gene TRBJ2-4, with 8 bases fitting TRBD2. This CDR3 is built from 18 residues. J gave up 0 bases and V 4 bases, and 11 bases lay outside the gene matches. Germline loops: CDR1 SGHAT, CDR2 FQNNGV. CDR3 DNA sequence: TGTGCCAGCAGCTGGCCCATATGGAGCGGGAGAGCCAAAAACATTCAGTACTTC. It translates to CASSWPIWSGRAKNIQYF.

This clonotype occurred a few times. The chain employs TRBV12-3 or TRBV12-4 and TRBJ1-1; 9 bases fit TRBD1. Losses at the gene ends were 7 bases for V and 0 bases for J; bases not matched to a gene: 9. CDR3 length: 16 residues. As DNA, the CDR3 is TGTGCCAGCAAGTCACACAGGGGGCCTGTGAACACTGAAGCTTTCTTT. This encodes CASKSHRGPVNTEAFF.

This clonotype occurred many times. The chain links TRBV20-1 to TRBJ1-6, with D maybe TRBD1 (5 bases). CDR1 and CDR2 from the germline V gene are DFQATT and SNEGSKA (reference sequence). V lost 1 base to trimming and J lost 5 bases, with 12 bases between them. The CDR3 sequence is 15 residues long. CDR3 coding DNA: TGCAGTGCTAGAGGCGGGGGGGGGAATAATTCACCCCTCCACTTT. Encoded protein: CSARGGGGNNSPLHF.

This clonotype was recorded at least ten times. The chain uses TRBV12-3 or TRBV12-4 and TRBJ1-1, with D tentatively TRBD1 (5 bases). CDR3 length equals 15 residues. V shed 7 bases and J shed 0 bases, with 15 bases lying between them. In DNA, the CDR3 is TGTGCCAGCACCACCACTCAGGGTATGAACACTGAAGCTTTCTTT. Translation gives CASTTTQGMNTEAFF.

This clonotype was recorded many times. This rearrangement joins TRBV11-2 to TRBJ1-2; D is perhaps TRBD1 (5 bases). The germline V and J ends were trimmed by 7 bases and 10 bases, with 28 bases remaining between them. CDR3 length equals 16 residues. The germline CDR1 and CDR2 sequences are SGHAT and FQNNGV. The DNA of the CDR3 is TGTGCCAGCAACTTCCTTAGGGGAAGTGGGGGAGGAGACTACACCTTC. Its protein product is CASNFLRGSGGGDYTF.

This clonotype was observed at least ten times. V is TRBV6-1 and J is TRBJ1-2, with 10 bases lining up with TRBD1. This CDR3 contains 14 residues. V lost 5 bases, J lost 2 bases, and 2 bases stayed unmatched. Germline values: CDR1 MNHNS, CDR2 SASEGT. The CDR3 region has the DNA TGTGCCAGCAGTCAGGACAGGGGGAACTATGGCTACACCTTC. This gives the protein CASSQDRGNYGYTF.

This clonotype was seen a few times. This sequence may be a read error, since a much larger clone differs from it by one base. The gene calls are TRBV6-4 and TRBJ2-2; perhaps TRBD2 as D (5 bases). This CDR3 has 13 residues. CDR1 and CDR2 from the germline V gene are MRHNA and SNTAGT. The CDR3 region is CASSDSNTGELCF. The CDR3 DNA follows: TGTGCCAGCAGTGACAGCAACACCGGGGAGCTGTGTTTT.

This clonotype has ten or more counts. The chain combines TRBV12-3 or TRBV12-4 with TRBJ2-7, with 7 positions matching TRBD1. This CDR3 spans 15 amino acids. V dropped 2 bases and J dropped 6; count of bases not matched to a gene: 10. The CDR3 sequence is CASSLRVGTAGEQYF. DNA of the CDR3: TGTGCCAGCAGTTTAAGGGTGGGGACAGCCGGCGAGCAGTACTTC.

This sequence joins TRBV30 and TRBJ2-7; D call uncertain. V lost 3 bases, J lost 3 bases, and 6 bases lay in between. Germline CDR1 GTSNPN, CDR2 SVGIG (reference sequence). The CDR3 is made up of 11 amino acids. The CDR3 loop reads CAWRVGYEQYF. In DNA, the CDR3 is TGTGCCTGGAGGGTGGGCTACGAGCAGTACTTC. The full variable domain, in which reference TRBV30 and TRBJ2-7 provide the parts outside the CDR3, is SQTIHQWPATLVQPVGSPLSLECTVEGTSNPNLYWYRQAAGRGLQLLFYSVGIGQISSEVPQNLSASRPQDRQFILSSKKLLLSDSGFYLCAWRVGYEQYFGPGTRLTVT.

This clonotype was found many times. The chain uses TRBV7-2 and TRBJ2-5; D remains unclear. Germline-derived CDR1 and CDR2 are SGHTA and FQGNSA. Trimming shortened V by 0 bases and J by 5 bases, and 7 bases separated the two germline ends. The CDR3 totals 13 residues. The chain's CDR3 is CASSLASKETQYF. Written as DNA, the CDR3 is TGTGCCAGCAGCTTAGCCTCCAAGGAGACCCAGTACTTC.

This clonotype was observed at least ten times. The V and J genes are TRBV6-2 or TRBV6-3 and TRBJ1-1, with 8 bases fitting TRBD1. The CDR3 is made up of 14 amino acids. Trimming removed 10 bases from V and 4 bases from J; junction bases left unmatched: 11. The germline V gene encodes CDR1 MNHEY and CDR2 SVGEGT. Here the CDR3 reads CAITSGTGPTEAFF. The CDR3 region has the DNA TGTGCCATAACCTCCGGGACAGGCCCCACTGAAGCTTTCTTT.

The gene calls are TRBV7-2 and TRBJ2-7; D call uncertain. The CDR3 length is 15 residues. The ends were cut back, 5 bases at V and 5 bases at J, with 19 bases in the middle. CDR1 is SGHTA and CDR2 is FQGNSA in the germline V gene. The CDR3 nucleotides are TGTGCCAGCAGCCTTTCATCAGGACGTGGGAACGAGCAGTACTTC. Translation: CASSLSSGRGNEQYF. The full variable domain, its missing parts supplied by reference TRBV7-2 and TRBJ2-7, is GAGVSQSPSNKVTEKGKDVELRCDPISGHTALYWYRQSLGQGLEFLIYFQGNSAPDKSGLPSDRFSAERTGGSVSTLTIQRTQQEDSAVYLCASSLSSGRGNEQYFGPGTRLTVT.

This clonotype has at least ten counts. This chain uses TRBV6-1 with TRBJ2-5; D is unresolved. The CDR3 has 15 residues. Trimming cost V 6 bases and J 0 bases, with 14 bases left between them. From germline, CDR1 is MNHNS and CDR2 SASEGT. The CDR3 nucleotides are TGTGCCAGCAGAAATCTATGGACGAACCAAGAGACCCAGTACTTC. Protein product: CASRNLWTNQETQYF.

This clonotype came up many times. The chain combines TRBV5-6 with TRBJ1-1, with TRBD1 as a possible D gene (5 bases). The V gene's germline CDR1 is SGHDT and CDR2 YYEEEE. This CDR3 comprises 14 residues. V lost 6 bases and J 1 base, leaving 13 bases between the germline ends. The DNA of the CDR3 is TGTGCCAGCACCTTCCCGGGGCGGAACACTGAAGCTTTCTTT. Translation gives CASTFPGRNTEAFF.

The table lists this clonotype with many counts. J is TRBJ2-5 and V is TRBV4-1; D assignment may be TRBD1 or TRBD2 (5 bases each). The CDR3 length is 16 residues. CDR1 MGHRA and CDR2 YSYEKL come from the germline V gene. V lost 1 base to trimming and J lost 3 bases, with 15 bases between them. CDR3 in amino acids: CASSQGPGHLKETQYF. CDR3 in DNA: TGCGCCAGCAGCCAAGGACCGGGGCACCTAAAAGAGACCCAGTACTTC.

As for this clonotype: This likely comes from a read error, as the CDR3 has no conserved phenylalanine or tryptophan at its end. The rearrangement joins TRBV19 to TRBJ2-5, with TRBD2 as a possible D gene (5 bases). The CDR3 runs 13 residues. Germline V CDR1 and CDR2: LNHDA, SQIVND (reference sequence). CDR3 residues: CASSIFGEESQYY. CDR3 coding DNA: TGTGCCAGTAGTATCTTCGGGGAAGAGTCCCAGTACTAC.

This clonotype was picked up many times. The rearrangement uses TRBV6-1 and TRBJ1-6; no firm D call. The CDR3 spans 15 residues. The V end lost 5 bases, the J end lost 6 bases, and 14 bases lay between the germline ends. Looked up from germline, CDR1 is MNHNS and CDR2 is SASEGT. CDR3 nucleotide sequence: TGTGCCAGCAGTACCCTAGGGCTACCTAATTCACCCCTCCACTTT. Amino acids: CASSTLGLPNSPLHF.

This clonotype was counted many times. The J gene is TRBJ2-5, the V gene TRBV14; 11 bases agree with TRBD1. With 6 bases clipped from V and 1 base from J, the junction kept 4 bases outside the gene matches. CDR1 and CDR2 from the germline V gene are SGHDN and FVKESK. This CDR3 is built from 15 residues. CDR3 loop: CASRRTGGPQETQYF. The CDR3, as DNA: TGTGCCAGCAGGCGGACAGGGGGCCCCCAAGAGACCCAGTACTTC.

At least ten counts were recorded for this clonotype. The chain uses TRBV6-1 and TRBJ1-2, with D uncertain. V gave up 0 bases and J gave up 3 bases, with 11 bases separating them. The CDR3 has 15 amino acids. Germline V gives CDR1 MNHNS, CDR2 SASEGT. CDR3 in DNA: TGTGCCAGCAGTGAAGCTACTGTCGACTACTATGGCTACACCTTC. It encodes CASSEATVDYYGYTF.

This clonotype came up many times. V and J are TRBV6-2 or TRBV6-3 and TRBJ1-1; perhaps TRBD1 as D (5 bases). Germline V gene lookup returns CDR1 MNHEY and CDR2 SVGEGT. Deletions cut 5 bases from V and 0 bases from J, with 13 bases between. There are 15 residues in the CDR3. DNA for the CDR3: TGTGCCAGCAGTCACGGGGGTAGGGTGAACACTGAAGCTTTCTTT. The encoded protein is CASSHGGRVNTEAFF.

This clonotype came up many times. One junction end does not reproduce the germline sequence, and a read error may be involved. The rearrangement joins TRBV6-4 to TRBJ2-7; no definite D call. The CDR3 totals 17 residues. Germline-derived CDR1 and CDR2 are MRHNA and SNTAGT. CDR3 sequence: CAGSPQRSHLEVYEQYF. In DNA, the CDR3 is TGTGCCGGCAGCCCCCAACGGAGCCACCTCGAGGTCTACGAGCAGTACTTC.

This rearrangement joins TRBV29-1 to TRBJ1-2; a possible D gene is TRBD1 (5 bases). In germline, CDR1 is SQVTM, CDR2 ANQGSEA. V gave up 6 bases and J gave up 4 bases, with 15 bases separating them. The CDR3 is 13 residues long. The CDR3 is CSVSGGPVYGYTF. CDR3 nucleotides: TGCAGCGTGAGCGGGGGTCCGGTCTATGGCTACACCTTC.

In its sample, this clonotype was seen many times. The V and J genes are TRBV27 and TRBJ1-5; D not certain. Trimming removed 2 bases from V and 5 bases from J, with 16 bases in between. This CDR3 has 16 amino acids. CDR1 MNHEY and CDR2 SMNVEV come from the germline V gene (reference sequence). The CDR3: CASSLSGELRDQPQHF. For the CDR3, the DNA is TGTGCCAGCAGTTTAAGCGGGGAATTGAGGGATCAGCCCCAGCATTTT.